Listed below are T cell receptor beta chains from one sample, sequenced in a study of shared T cell receptors in the human thymus. TCRdb keeps only in-frame clones here, not all; method: immunoSEQ multiplex PCR. The table has some 660,000 clones, around 87% seen once. This sample was shared with a second study, whose subject was human thymus T cells.

The specimen sequenced was thymocytes. Every receptor here comes from a boy under three years old with a congenital heart defect. Both conserved end residues are part of each CDR3. A D gene is named only where the DNA matches it firmly. Size values are once, few and many counts, or a class for expanded clones, and some rows have none.

D gene,V gene,J gene,clone size,CDR3 protein,CDR3 DNA
TRBD1,TRBV2,TRBJ1-2,-,CAGRRTGGVYGYTF,TGTGCCGGTAGAAGGACAGGGGGGGTCTATGGCTACACCTTC
TRBD2,TRBV4-3,TRBJ2-1,-,CASRNSGDAYNEQFF,TGCGCCAGCCGAAACAGCGGGGACGCCTACAATGAGCAGTTCTTC
TRBD1,TRBV27,TRBJ1-2,-,CASSLEAGGGGYTF,TGTGCCAGCAGTTTAGAGGCAGGGGGCGGTGGCTACACCTTC
TRBD1,TRBV5-1,TRBJ1-1,-,CASSSDRGSLNTEAFF,TGCGCCAGCAGCTCGGACAGGGGGTCACTGAACACTGAAGCTTTCTTT
TRBD1,TRBV28,TRBJ2-1,-,CASSLTGGNEQFF,TGTGCCAGCAGTTTAACAGGGGGCAATGAGCAGTTCTTC
-,TRBV5-1,TRBJ2-5,once,CASSPVLEEETQYF,TGCGCCAGCAGCCCCGTACTCGAGGAGGAGACCCAGTACTTC
-,TRBV5-6,TRBJ1-5,-,CASSLGVQPQHF,TGTGCCAGCAGCCTAGGGGTTCAGCCCCAGCATTTT
-,TRBV5-1,TRBJ2-7,-,CASKSREQYF,TGCGCCAGCAAGAGCCGGGAGCAGTACTTC
-,TRBV5-6,TRBJ1-1,-,CASSQTGNTEAFF,TGTGCCAGCAGCCAAACAGGGAACACTGAAGCTTTCTTT
-,TRBV6-5,TRBJ2-3,-,CASSYREFTDTQYF,TGTGCCAGCAGTTACCGGGAGTTCACAGATACGCAGTATTTT
-,TRBV4-1,TRBJ1-6,-,CASSHMAGDNSPLHF,TGCGCCAGCAGCCACATGGCAGGGGATAATTCACCCCTCCACTTT
-,TRBV5-5,TRBJ2-7,-,CASIPTSKYF,TGTGCCAGCATCCCTACGAGCAAGTACTTC
-,TRBV30,TRBJ1-3,-,CAWSWGTSGNTIYF,TGTGCCTGGAGTTGGGGGACATCTGGAAACACCATATATTTT